This passage covers 28 T cell receptor beta chains from one sample sequenced in a study of OX40 agonist ivuxolimab in advanced cancers. Generated by immunoSEQ multiplex PCR, the TCRdb table keeps only in-frame clones and is missing some. The table lists some 70,000 clones, roughly nine tenths of them singletons, with about 0.33% in the top ten. This specimen consisted of CD4+ or CD8+ T cells sorted from blood, obtained in a trial of the OX40 agonist ivuxolimab. Source of these receptors: an adult with an advanced solid tumor such as melanoma, head and neck, liver or kidney cancer.

The chain employs TRBV5-4 and TRBJ1-1; 7 positions match TRBD1. CDR1 and CDR2 (germline): SGHNT, YYREEE (reference sequence). This CDR3 is built from 16 residues. The trim removed 1 base at V and 4 bases at J, leaving 10 bases unmatched. CDR3 sequence reads: CASSLSGYRGGTEAFF. CDR3 in DNA: TGTGCCAGCAGCTTGTCCGGATACAGGGGAGGCACTGAAGCTTTCTTT.

V is TRBV18 and J is TRBJ1-1, with TRBD1 matching over 10 bases. V was pared by 5 bases and J by 5 bases, with 5 bases of the junction left unmatched. The germline V gene has CDR1 KGHSH and CDR2 LQKENI. CDR3 size: 14 residues. The CDR3 protein is CASSSTGGETEAFF. The CDR3 region has the DNA TGTGCCAGCTCATCGACAGGGGGCGAGACTGAAGCTTTCTTT.

This chain connects TRBV2 to TRBJ2-1, with 10 positions matching TRBD2. The V and J ends lost 3 bases and 4 bases, in that order; junction bases with no gene match: 3. Germline assignment: CDR1 SNHLY and CDR2 FYNNEI. The CDR3 has 15 amino acids. The CDR3 DNA reads TGTGCCAGCAGTGACAGCGGGAGGGGTTACAATGAGCAGTTCTTC. As protein: CASSDSGRGYNEQFF.

The CDR3 region is CASSLFLLAGKGNNEQFF. CDR3 sequence (DNA): TGTGCCAGCAGTTTGTTTTTACTAGCGGGAAAAGGGAACAATGAGCAGTTCTTC. The chain recombines TRBV27 with TRBJ2-1; 10 nucleotides agree with TRBD2. Germline trimming cut 3 bases from V and 5 bases from J; bases unmatched to any gene: 13. The length of the CDR3 is 18 residues. Germline V gene sequence: CDR1 MNHEY, CDR2 SMNVEV (reference sequence).

The J gene is TRBJ2-1, the V gene TRBV5-1, with TRBD1 matching over 8 bases. J was trimmed by 9 bases and V by 4 bases; bases with no gene match: 6. Germline V lookup: CDR1 SGHRS, CDR2 YFSETQ. CDR3 length: 13 residues. Written as DNA, the CDR3 is TGCGCCAGCAGCACGGACAGGGTTGGTGAGCAGTTCTTC. Its protein is CASSTDRVGEQFF.

CDR3 nucleotides: TGTGCCAGCACCCGAACCGGGGATGACGAAAAACTGTTTTTT. Translation: CASTRTGDDEKLFF. J is TRBJ1-4 and V is TRBV9; no clear D. Germline CDR1 SGDLS, CDR2 YYNGEE. The V and J ends lost 6 bases and 8 bases respectively, with 17 bases between them. The CDR3 covers 14 residues.

The chain uses TRBV2 and TRBJ2-3, with D unclear. Looked up from germline, CDR1 is SNHLY and CDR2 is FYNNEI. This CDR3 is built from 12 residues. Trimming took off 2 bases at V and 8 bases at J, with 8 bases between the two ends. The CDR3 is CASSESGGTQYF. The CDR3, as DNA: TGTGCCAGCAGTGAAAGTGGTGGTACGCAGTATTTT.

J is TRBJ2-1 and V is TRBV5-1; D is unresolved. CDR3 length equals 13 residues. Germline V gene data show CDR1 as SGHRS and CDR2 as YFSETQ. V was cut by 2 bases and J by 4 bases, with 7 bases left in between. CDR3: CASSLIGYNEQFF. CDR3 DNA sequence: TGCGCCAGCAGCTTAATAGGGTACAATGAGCAGTTCTTC.

The rearrangement uses TRBV28 and TRBJ1-6; no clear D. The CDR3 runs to 15 residues. Germline CDR1 reads MDHEN; CDR2 reads SYDVKM. V gave up 5 bases and J gave up 0 bases, with 8 bases separating them. Written as DNA, the CDR3 is TGTGCCAGCAGTGGGAAAAGCTCCTATAATTCACCCCTCCACTTT. This encodes CASSGKSSYNSPLHF.

The chain has TRBV9 and TRBJ2-1; a possible D gene is TRBD2 (6 bases). CDR1 is SGDLS, CDR2 YYNGEE, per germline. The germline V and J ends were trimmed by 0 bases and 0 bases, with 13 bases remaining between them. The CDR3 runs to 17 residues. CDR3 nucleotides: TGTGCCAGCAGCGTAGCAGAGCGGGCGGTCTCCTACAATGAGCAGTTCTTC. It specifies CASSVAERAVSYNEQFF. Complete variable domain (other parts from reference TRBV9 and TRBJ2-1): DSGVTQTPKHLITATGQRVTLRCSPRSGDLSVYWYQQSLDQGLQFLIQYYNGEERAKGNILERFSAQQFPDLHSELNLSSLELGDSALYFCASSVAERAVSYNEQFFGPGTRLTVL.

This clone was picked up one time. The chain is built from TRBV28 and TRBJ1-1; D is undetermined. V lost 4 bases and J 7 bases, leaving 7 bases between the germline ends. The CDR3 sequence is 11 residues long. Looked up from germline, CDR1 is MDHEN and CDR2 is SYDVKM. The CDR3 is CASSSRLEAFF. CDR3 sequence (DNA): TGTGCCAGCAGTTCCCGACTTGAAGCTTTCTTT.

A note on this clone: At the DNA level, this CDR3 is encoded by other sequences in the same sample as well. The V gene is TRBV28, the J gene TRBJ1-5; D is perhaps TRBD1 (5 bases). Trimming took 6 bases from V and 0 from J, leaving 12 bases between them. This CDR3 has 15 amino acids. Germline-derived CDR1 and CDR2 are MDHEN and SYDVKM. CDR3 DNA sequence: TGTGCCAGCAGCCAGGGACTTCTTAGCAATCAGCCCCAGCATTTT. Its translation: CASSQGLLSNQPQHF.

This clone was detected only once. The chain recombines TRBV7-2 with TRBJ2-2; D unclear. This CDR3 spans 12 amino acids. Between the trimmed V and J ends, which lost 1 base and 4 bases, there was a span of 1 base. CDR1 is SGHTA, CDR2 FQGNSA, per germline. CDR3 DNA sequence: TGTGCCAGCAGCTTAGTCACCGGGGAGCTGTTTTTT. The encoded protein is CASSLVTGELFF.

The gene calls are TRBV19 and TRBJ2-2; 9 positions match TRBD1. Germline assignment: CDR1 LNHDA and CDR2 SQIVND (reference sequence). There are 13 residues in the CDR3. Losses at the gene ends were 8 bases for V and 9 bases for J; bases not matched to a gene: 7. CDR3 loop: CASGGQGGWELFF. The DNA for the CDR3 is TGTGCCAGTGGGGGACAGGGAGGCTGGGAGCTGTTTTTT.

V usage is TRBV5-4 and J usage is TRBJ1-1; D is ambiguous. This CDR3 spans 14 amino acids. The V gene lost 0 bases and the J gene lost 1 base, with 7 bases spanning the gap. Germline CDR1 and CDR2: SGHNT and YYREEE (reference sequence). The CDR3 loop is CASSLGIQNTEAFF. The CDR3 nucleotides are TGTGCCAGCAGCTTGGGCATCCAGAACACTGAAGCTTTCTTT.

This clone has only one observation. The chain carries TRBV29-1 and TRBJ1-2, with D perhaps matching TRBD1 (6 bases). V was cut by 4 bases and J by 7 bases, with 16 bases left in between. The length of the CDR3 is 13 residues. The germline V gene encodes CDR1 SQVTM and CDR2 ANQGSEA. The CDR3 reads CSVVGGAEGGYTF. CDR3 in DNA: TGCAGCGTTGTGGGGGGCGCCGAAGGTGGCTACACCTTC. The whole variable domain, remainder taken from reference TRBV29-1 and TRBJ1-2, is SAVISQKPSRDICQRGTSLTIQCQVDSQVTMMFWYRQQPGQSLTLIATANQGSEATYESGFVIDKFPISRPNLTFSTLTVSNMSPEDSSIYLCSVVGGAEGGYTFGSGTRLTVV.

The V and J genes are TRBV2 and TRBJ2-5; D unresolved. The germline V gene has CDR1 SNHLY and CDR2 FYNNEI. Deletions cut 5 bases from V and 5 bases from J, with 9 bases between. This CDR3 contains 12 residues. The DNA for the CDR3 is TGTGCCAGCAGTAGAGCCGATGAGACCCAGTACTTC. Its translation is CASSRADETQYF.

The rearrangement uses TRBV27 and TRBJ1-5; the D gene is possibly TRBD1 (5 bases). Germline CDR1 MNHEY, CDR2 SMNVEV (reference sequence). Trimming shortened V by 6 bases and J by 6 bases, and 18 bases separated the two germline ends. CDR3 length equals 15 residues. CDR3 sequence: CASRRAGEIFQPQHF. CDR3 DNA: TGTGCCAGCAGGAGAGCGGGGGAGATCTTTCAGCCCCAGCATTTT.

The V and J genes are TRBV11-2 and TRBJ2-1, with D maybe TRBD1 (6 bases). The germline V gene encodes CDR1 SGHAT and CDR2 FQNNGV. V was shortened by 6 bases and J by 9 bases, with 15 bases between the two germline ends. This CDR3 region has 13 residues. The CDR3, as DNA: TGTGCCAGCAGGGTACAGGGTTACCCTGAGCAGTTCTTC. Translating it yields CASRVQGYPEQFF.

The chain combines TRBV6-5 with TRBJ1-5; TRBD1 might be the D (6 bases). This CDR3 is built from 15 residues. The V gene's germline CDR1 is MNHEY and CDR2 SVGAGI. Trimming removed 5 bases from V and 5 bases from J, with 16 bases in between. CDR3: CASSKETGLDQPQHF. The CDR3 DNA reads TGTGCCAGCAGTAAGGAGACAGGCCTCGATCAGCCCCAGCATTTT.

The chain joins TRBV28 to TRBJ2-7, with D possibly TRBD2 on 5 matching bases. V was cut by 3 bases and J by 4 bases, with 7 bases left in between. The CDR3 has 12 residues. Germline V gives CDR1 MDHEN, CDR2 SYDVKM. The CDR3 here is CASSFGIYEQYF. In DNA form, the CDR3 reads TGTGCCAGCAGTTTCGGGATTTACGAGCAGTACTTC. Based on the CDR3 plus reference TRBV28 and TRBJ2-7, the full variable domain is DVKVTQSSRYLVKRTGEKVFLECVQDMDHENMFWYRQDPGLGLRLIYFSYDVKMKEKGDIPEGYSVSREKKERFSLILESASTNQTSMYLCASSFGIYEQYFGPGTRLTVT.

As DNA, the CDR3 is TGCGCCAGCAGCTTGGCCGGGACTAGCATGGGGAATGAGCAGTTCTTC. It yields the protein CASSLAGTSMGNEQFF. The chain uses TRBV5-1 and TRBJ2-1; 9 bases line up with TRBD2. V was clipped by 0 bases and J by 7 bases; unmatched bases: 8. The CDR3 contains 16 residues. CDR1 is SGHRS and CDR2 is YFSETQ in the germline V gene. Together with reference TRBV5-1 and TRBJ2-1, the CDR3 gives the full variable domain: KAGVTQTPRYLIKTRGQQVTLSCSPISGHRSVSWYQQTPGQGLQFLFEYFSETQRNKGNFPGRFSGRQFSNSRSEMNVSTLELGDSALYLCASSLAGTSMGNEQFFGPGTRLTVL.

This rearrangement joins TRBV2 to TRBJ2-7; TRBD1 agrees at 9 bases. This CDR3 is 15 amino acids long. V was pared by 1 base and J by 5 bases, with 6 bases of the junction left unmatched. The V gene's germline CDR1 is SNHLY and CDR2 FYNNEI. DNA for the CDR3: TGTGCCAGCAGTGAAGGTGGGACAGGGATTCACGAGCAGTACTTC. It yields the protein CASSEGGTGIHEQYF.

V gene TRBV6-1 combines with J gene TRBJ2-3; TRBD2 agrees at 7 bases. Germline trimming cut 5 bases from V and 1 base from J; bases unmatched to any gene: 6. CDR3 length: 15 amino acids. Germline lookup yields CDR1 MNHNS and CDR2 SASEGT. CDR3: CASSPLAGGTDTQYF. In nucleotides, the CDR3 is TGTGCCAGCAGTCCCCTGGCGGGAGGCACAGATACGCAGTATTTT.

As DNA, the CDR3 is TGTGCCAGCAGGACCCGGGACAGGGGTGTCGACGAGCAGTACTTC. Protein sequence: CASRTRDRGVDEQYF. This sequence joins TRBV6-6 and TRBJ2-7, with TRBD1 matching over 10 bases. The CDR3 runs 15 residues. Germline CDR1 and CDR2: MNHNY and SVGAGI (reference sequence). The V gene end was trimmed by 6 bases and the J gene end by 5 bases; junction bases not matched to a gene: 10.

The chain links TRBV10-3 to TRBJ1-1; TRBD1 aligns across 7 bases. Unmatched junction bases numbered 5, after V lost 3 bases and J lost 1 base. CDR3 length equals 15 residues. From germline, CDR1 is ENHRY and CDR2 SYGVKD. The CDR3 DNA reads TGTGCCATCAGTGATAGGGGGCAGCCGAACACTGAAGCTTTCTTT. Amino acids: CAISDRGQPNTEAFF.

The chain has TRBV7-9 and TRBJ1-2, with D perhaps TRBD1 (5 bases). This CDR3 contains 13 residues. Germline CDR1 reads SEHNR; CDR2 reads FQNEAQ (reference sequence). V was shortened by 1 base and J by 8 bases, with 11 bases between the two germline ends. The CDR3 region has the DNA TGTGCCAGCAGCTTAGTGGGGGATGTCGGCTACACCTTC. This translates into CASSLVGDVGYTF. The whole variable domain, filled in from reference TRBV7-9 and TRBJ1-2, reads DTGVSQNPRHKITKRGQNVTFRCDPISEHNRLYWYRQTLGQGPEFLTYFQNEAQLEKSRLLSDRFSAERPKGSFSTLEIQRTEQGDSAMYLCASSLVGDVGYTFGSGTRLTVV.

The V call is TRBV5-1, the J call TRBJ2-3; D is unclear. Germline-derived CDR1 and CDR2 are SGHRS and YFSETQ. The V and J ends lost 4 bases and 2 bases respectively, with 11 bases between them. The CDR3 loop spans 14 amino acids. The CDR3, as DNA: TGCGCCAGCAGCCGCCGGGCTTACACAGATACGCAGTATTTT. Translating it yields CASSRRAYTDTQYF.